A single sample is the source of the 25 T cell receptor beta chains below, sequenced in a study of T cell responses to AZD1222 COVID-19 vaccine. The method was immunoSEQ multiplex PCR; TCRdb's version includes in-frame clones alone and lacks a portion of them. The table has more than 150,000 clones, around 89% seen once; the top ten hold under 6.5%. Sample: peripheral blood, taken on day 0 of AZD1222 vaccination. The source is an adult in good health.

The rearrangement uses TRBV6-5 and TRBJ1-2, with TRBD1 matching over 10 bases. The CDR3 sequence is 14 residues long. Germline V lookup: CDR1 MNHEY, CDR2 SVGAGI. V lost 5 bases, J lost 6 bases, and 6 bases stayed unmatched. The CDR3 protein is CASSPLGTGDGYTF. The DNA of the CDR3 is TGTGCCAGCAGTCCCCTAGGGACAGGGGATGGCTACACCTTC.

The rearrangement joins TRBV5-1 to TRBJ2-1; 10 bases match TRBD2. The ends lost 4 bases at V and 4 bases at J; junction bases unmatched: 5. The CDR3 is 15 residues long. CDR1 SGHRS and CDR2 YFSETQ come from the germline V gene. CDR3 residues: CASSLPSGGYNEQFF. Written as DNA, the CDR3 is TGCGCCAGCAGCCTTCCTAGCGGGGGATACAATGAGCAGTTCTTC.

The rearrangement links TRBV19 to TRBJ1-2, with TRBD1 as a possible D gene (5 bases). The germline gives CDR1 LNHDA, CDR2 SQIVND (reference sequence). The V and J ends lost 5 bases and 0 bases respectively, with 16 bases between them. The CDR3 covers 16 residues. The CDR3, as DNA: TGTGCCAGTAGTTCATGGGGGGGGTCTGCTAACTATGGCTACACCTTC. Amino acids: CASSSWGGSANYGYTF.

The CDR3 here is CASSELVPSGELFF. The DNA for the CDR3 is TGTGCCAGCAGTGAACTAGTACCTTCCGGGGAGCTGTTTTTT. This sequence joins TRBV2 and TRBJ2-2; no firm D call. Between the trimmed V and J ends, which lost 2 bases and 6 bases, there was a span of 10 bases. The CDR3 is 14 amino acids. Germline CDR1 reads SNHLY; CDR2 reads FYNNEI.

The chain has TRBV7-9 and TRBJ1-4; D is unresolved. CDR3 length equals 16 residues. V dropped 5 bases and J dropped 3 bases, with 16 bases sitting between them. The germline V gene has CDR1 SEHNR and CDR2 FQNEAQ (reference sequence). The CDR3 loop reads CASSQSRRLANEKLFF. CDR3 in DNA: TGTGCCAGCAGCCAATCCCGAAGGCTCGCTAATGAAAAACTGTTTTTT.

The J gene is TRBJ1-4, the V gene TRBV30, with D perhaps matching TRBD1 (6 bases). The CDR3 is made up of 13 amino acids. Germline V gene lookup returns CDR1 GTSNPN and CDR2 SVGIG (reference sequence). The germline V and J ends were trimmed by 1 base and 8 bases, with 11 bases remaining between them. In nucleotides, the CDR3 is TGTGCCTGGAGTGAAAACAGGGTGGAAAAACTGTTTTTT. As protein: CAWSENRVEKLFF.

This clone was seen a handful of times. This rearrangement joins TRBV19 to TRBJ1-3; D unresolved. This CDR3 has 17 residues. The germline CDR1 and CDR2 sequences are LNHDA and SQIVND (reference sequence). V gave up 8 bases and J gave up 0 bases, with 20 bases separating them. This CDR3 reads CASCGGSATISGNTIYF. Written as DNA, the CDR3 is TGTGCCAGTTGCGGAGGCTCCGCGACTATCTCTGGAAACACCATATATTTT.

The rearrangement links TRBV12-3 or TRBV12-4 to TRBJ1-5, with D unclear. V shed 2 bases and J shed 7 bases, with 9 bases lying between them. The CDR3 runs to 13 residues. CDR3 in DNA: TGTGCCAGCAGTTTATTCCCCACCCAGCCCCAGCATTTT. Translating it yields CASSLFPTQPQHF.

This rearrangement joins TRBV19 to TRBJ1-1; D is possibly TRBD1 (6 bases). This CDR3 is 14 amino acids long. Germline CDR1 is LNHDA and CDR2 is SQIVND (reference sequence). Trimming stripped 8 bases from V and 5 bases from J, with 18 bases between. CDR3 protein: CASSLSEGGTEAFF. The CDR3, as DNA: TGTGCCAGTTCCCTCAGCGAGGGGGGGACTGAAGCTTTCTTT.

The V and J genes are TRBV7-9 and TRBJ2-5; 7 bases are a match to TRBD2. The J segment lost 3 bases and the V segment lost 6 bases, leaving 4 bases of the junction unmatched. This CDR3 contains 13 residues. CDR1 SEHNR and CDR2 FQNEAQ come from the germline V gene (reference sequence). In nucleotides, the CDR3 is TGTGCCAGCAGGTCGCTAGCGGAAGAGACCCAGTACTTC. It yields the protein CASRSLAEETQYF.

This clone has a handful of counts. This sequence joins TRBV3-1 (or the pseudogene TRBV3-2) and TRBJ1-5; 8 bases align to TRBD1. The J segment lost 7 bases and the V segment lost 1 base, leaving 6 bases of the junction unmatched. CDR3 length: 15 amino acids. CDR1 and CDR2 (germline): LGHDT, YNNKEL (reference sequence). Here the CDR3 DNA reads TGTGCCAGCAGCCAAGCGACAGGGGTCGGACAGCCCCAGCATTTT. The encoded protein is CASSQATGVGQPQHF.

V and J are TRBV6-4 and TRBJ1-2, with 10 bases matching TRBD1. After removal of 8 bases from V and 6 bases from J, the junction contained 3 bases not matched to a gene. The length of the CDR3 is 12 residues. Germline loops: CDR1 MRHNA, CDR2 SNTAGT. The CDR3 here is CASGGTGDGYTF. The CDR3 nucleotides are TGTGCCAGCGGAGGGACAGGGGATGGCTACACCTTC.

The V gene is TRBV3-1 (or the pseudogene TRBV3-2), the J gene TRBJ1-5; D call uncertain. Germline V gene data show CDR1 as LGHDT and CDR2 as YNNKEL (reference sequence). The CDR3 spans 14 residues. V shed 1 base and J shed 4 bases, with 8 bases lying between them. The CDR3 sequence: CASSQGNGNQPQHF. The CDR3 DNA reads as TGTGCCAGCAGCCAAGGGAACGGAAATCAGCCCCAGCATTTT.

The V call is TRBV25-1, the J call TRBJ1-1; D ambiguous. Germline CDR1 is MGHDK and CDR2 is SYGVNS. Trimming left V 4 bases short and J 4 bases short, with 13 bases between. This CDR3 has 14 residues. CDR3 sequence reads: CASSVAGTLTEAFF. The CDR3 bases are TGTGCCAGCAGTGTGGCAGGCACCCTCACTGAAGCTTTCTTT.

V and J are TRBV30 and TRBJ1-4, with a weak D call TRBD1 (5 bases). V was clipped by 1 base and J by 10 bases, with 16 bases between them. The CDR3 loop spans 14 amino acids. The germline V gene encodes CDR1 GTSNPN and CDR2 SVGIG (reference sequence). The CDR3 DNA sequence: TGTGCCTGGAGTGCCAGAGACGGGGGGGGAAAACTGTTTTTT. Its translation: CAWSARDGGGKLFF.

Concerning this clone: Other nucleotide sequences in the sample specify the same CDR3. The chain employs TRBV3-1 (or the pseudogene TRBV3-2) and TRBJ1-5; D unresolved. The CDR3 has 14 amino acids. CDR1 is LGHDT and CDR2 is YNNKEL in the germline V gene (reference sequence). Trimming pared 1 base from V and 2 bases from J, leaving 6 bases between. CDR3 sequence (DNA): TGTGCCAGCAGCCAAGCGACGGGCAATCAGCCCCAGCATTTT. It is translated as CASSQATGNQPQHF.

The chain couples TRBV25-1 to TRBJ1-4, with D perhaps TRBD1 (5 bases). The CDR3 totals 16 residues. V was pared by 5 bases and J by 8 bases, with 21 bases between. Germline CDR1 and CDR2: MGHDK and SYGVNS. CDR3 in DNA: TGTGCCAGCAGTCCAGGGCAAGGGGCGTACCGGGAAAAACTGTTTTTT. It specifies CASSPGQGAYREKLFF.

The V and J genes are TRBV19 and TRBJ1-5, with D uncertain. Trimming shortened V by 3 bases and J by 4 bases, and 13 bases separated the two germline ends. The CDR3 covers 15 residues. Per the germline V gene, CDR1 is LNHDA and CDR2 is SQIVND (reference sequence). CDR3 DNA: TGTGCCAGTAGTATTTGGCCAAACCAGAATCAGCCCCAGCATTTT. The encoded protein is CASSIWPNQNQPQHF.

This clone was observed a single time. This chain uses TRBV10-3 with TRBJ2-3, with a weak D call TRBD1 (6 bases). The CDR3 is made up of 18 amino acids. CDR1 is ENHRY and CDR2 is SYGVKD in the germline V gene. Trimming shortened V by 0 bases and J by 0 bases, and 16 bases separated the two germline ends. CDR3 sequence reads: CAISESRVGTTSTDTQYF. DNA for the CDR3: TGTGCCATCAGTGAGTCGAGGGTAGGGACAACAAGCACAGATACGCAGTATTTT.

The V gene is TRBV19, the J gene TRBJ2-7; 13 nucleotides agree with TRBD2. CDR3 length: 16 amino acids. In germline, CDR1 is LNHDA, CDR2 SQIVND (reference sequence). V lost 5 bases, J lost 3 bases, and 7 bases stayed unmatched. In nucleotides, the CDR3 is TGTGCCAGTAGTCGGACTAGCGGGAGACAAAACTACGAGCAGTACTTC. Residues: CASSRTSGRQNYEQYF.

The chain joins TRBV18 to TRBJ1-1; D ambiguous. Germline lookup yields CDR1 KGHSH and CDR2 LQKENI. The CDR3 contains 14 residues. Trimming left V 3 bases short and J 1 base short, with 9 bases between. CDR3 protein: CASSPGGENTEAFF. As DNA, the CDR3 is TGTGCCAGCTCACCGGGCGGTGAGAACACTGAAGCTTTCTTT.

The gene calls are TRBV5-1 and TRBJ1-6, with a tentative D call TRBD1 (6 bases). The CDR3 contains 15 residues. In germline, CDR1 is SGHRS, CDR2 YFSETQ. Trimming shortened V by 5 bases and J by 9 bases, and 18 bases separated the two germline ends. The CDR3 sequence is CASRQQGTPISPLHF. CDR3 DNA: TGCGCCAGCAGACAACAGGGAACCCCTATTTCACCCCTCCACTTT. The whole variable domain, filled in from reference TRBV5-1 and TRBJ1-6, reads KAGVTQTPRYLIKTRGQQVTLSCSPISGHRSVSWYQQTPGQGLQFLFEYFSETQRNKGNFPGRFSGRQFSNSRSEMNVSTLELGDSALYLCASRQQGTPISPLHFGNGTRLTVT.

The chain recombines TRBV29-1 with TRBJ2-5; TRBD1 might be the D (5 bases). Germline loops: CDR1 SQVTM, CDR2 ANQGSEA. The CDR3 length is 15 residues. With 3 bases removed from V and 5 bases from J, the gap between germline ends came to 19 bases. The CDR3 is CSVDAHLRRGETQYF. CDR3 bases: TGCAGCGTTGATGCTCACCTACGTAGGGGTGAGACCCAGTACTTC.

The chain's CDR3 is CASSVDGQGYYGYTF. The CDR3 region has the DNA TGTGCCAGCAGTGTCGACGGTCAGGGGTACTATGGCTACACCTTC. The chain links TRBV6-4 to TRBJ1-2; D may be TRBD1 (6 bases). Germline CDR1 is MRHNA and CDR2 is SNTAGT. Trimming pared 4 bases from V and 3 bases from J, leaving 15 bases between. The CDR3 sequence is 15 residues long.

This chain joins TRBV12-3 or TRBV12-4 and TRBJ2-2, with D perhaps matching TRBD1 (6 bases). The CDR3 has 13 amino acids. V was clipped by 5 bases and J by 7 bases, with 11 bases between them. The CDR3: CASSRADSGELFF. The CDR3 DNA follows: TGTGCCAGCAGTCGGGCGGACAGCGGGGAGCTGTTTTTT.